The entry that follows covers one T cell receptor (beta chain) sequence. Its antigen remains unidentified. This sample was taken from a study of beta chain features in type 1 diabetes. Study outcomes and limitations: Researchers reported that naive, central memory and Treg TCRB repertoires appeared more similar in patients than in healthy donors. In patients and controls equally, PCR might favor templates that are shorter. In type 1 diabetes patients, VDJ junctions had fewer insertions; deletions at these junctions were more frequent.

Markers CD45RO/CCR7/CD25/CD127/CD95/CD27 served to sort CD4+ naive, central memory, regulatory and stem cell-like memory cells. Expressed TCRB transcripts got sequenced, as all isolated RNA was reverse transcribed. Repertoires were generated with immunoSEQ multiplex PCR, while TCRdb's copy carries only in-frame clones and drops some. The table records around 320,000 clones, about 14% of them present only once. Trimming removed 3 bases from V and 2 bases from J; junction bases left unmatched: 3. In germline, CDR1 is GTSNPN, CDR2 SVGIG (reference sequence). CDR3 size: 14 residues. The clonotype originates from a man aged 25 to 40 in good health. The chain has TRBV30 and TRBJ1-1; 10 bases fit TRBD1. Sequencing input: central memory CD4+ T cells from blood. The CDR3 here is CAWRGDRGNTEAFF. For the CDR3, the DNA is TGTGCCTGGAGAGGGGACAGGGGTAACACTGAAGCTTTCTTT.